This TCR beta chain stems from a study of blood T cell repertoires in COVID-19. From germline, CDR1 is LNHDA and CDR2 SQIVND (reference sequence). Trimming left V 1 base short and J 0 bases short, with 11 bases between. The CDR3 is 16 amino acids. Profiling relied on immunoSEQ multiplex PCR, and the TCRdb table lists in-frame clones only, not all of them. The table records more than 400,000 clones, about 90% of them present only once. Input material: PBMCs or T cells enriched from blood (not recorded which). This sequence was found in a man between 18 and 29 years old who had recovered from COVID-19. The gene calls are TRBV19 and TRBJ2-3; D remains ambiguous. CDR3 residues: CASSIGGLISTDTQYF. The CDR3 DNA reads as TGTGCCAGTAGTATAGGCGGCTTAATTAGCACAGATACGCAGTATTTT. The variable domain in full, with the rest retrieved from reference TRBV19 and TRBJ2-3, is DGGITQSPKYLFRKEGQNVTLSCEQNLNHDAMYWYRQDPGQGLRLIYYSQIVNDFQKGDIAEGYSVSREKKESFPLTVTSAQKNPTAFYLCASSIGGLISTDTQYFGPGTRLTVL.